The 10 T cell receptor beta chains presented below share a single source sample, sequenced in a study of T cells expressing NK-cell markers. TCRdb re-called the 5' RACE reads; every CDR3 protein appears as one record, without DNA. Its clone listing holds roughly 420,000 distinct CDR3 sequences. Sample: blood T cells: a sorted CD56 or NKG2C T cell subset, CD4+ or CD8+ T cells, or bulk PBMC T cells (not recorded which). These receptors came from a woman between 18 and 70 years old in good health.

The chain recombines TRBV20-1 with TRBJ1-1; TCRdb calls TRBD1, which cannot be checked without DNA. The CDR3 is 12 residues long. Per the germline V gene, CDR1 is DFQATT and CDR2 is SNEGSKA (reference sequence). CDR3 residues: CSAETGDAEAFF.

The chain employs TRBV5-1 and TRBJ2-1; there is no DNA to check the TCRdb D call of TRBD1. The germline CDR1 and CDR2 sequences are SGHRS and YFSETQ. This CDR3 has 15 amino acids. CDR3 sequence: CASSLLGQGYNEQFF.

This chain uses TRBV27 with TRBJ2-3. The CDR3 sequence is 14 residues long. Germline V gives CDR1 MNHEY, CDR2 SMNVEV (reference sequence). The CDR3 sequence is CASSLSWGTDTQYF.

The chain employs TRBV12-3 or TRBV12-4 and TRBJ2-7; TCRdb designates TRBD1, a call that cannot be tested without DNA. CDR3 length: 12 amino acids. CDR3 sequence reads: CASSLGLRGQYF.

The V and J genes are TRBV11-2 and TRBJ2-3; no DNA is available, so the TRBD1 call from TCRdb remains unchecked. The CDR3 is made up of 14 amino acids. CDR1 is SGHAT and CDR2 is FQNNGV in the germline V gene. The CDR3 reads CASSFQGDPGPQYF.

The chain couples TRBV6-1 to TRBJ2-3. Germline CDR1 is MNHNS and CDR2 is SASEGT. CDR3 length equals 13 residues. CDR3 residues: CASTRSSTDTQYF.

The V and J genes are TRBV20-1 and TRBJ2-7; the D gene TCRdb calls, TRBD1, cannot be checked with no DNA. Germline V gene data show CDR1 as DFQATT and CDR2 as SNEGSKA (reference sequence). The CDR3 is made up of 14 amino acids. CDR3 sequence reads: CSARDEGQTYEQYF.

This chain uses TRBV7-2 with TRBJ2-5. The germline V gene has CDR1 SGHTA and CDR2 FQGNSA. The CDR3 consists of 14 residues. The CDR3 here is CASSLVYSQETQYF.

The gene calls are TRBV5-1 and TRBJ2-5. The germline gives CDR1 SGHRS, CDR2 YFSETQ. This CDR3 has 11 amino acids. The CDR3 loop reads CASPYLGTQYF.

The J gene is TRBJ2-3, the V gene TRBV4-1. Per the germline V gene, CDR1 is MGHRA and CDR2 is YSYEKL. The CDR3 has 13 residues. The CDR3 spells CASSQAEAHTQYF.